This entry concerns a single TCR beta chain. These data come from a study of control samples from healthy donors and cancer patients. TCRdb keeps only in-frame clones here, not all; method: immunoSEQ multiplex PCR. The sample has fewer than 65,000 clones, roughly nine tenths seen once. The CDR3 spans 15 residues. V trimming: 0 bases; J trimming: 3 bases; junction bases outside the gene matches: 4. Germline assignment: CDR1 LGHNA and CDR2 YNFKEQ. Sequencing used PBMCs. The sequence was obtained from a man aged 35 to 55 with colorectal cancer. The genes are TRBV4-2 and TRBJ2-7, with TRBD1 matching over 8 bases. CDR3 in DNA: TGTGCCAGCAGCCAAGATCGGGACAGGTACTACGAGCAGTACTTC. Its translation: CASSQDRDRYYEQYF.